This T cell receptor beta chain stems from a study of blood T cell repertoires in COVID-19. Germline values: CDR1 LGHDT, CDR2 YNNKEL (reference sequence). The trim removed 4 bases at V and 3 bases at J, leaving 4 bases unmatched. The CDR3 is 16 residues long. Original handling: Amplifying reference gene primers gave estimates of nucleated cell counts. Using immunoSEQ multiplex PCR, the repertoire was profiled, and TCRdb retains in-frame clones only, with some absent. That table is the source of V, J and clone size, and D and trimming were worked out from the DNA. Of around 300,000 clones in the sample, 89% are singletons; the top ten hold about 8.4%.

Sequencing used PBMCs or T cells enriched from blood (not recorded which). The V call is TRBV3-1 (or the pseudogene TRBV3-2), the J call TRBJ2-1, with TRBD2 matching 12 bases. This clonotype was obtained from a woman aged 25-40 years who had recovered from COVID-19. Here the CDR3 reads CASSPRTSGDYNEQFF. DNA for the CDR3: TGTGCCAGCAGCCCCCGGACTAGCGGGGACTACAATGAGCAGTTCTTC.